This is a list of T cell receptor beta chains from one sample in a study of blood T cell repertoires in COVID-19. TCRdb keeps only in-frame clones here, not all; method: immunoSEQ multiplex PCR. The sample carries roughly 77,000 clones, just over 85% recorded once. Sequences were obtained from peripheral blood. These receptors originate from a human donor in a cohort sampled during active COVID-19. Each CDR3 is given with its conserved first and last residue. Each record gives: J gene, V gene, D gene, clone size, CDR3 protein, CDR3 DNA. D genes are given only for firm matches. Clone size is stated in some rows and not others, as once, few, many or a class when expanded.

TRBJ2-3 | TRBV3-1/TRBV3-2 | TRBD2 | NA | CASSQRTPLAGGEADTQYF | TGTGCCAGCAGCCAACGAACTCCGCTAGCGGGGGGAGAGGCAGATACGCAGTATTTT
TRBJ2-1 | TRBV9 | TRBD2 | NA | CASSVSSGNYNEQFF | TGTGCCAGCAGTGTGTCTAGCGGAAACTACAATGAGCAGTTCTTC
TRBJ1-5 | TRBV25-1 | NA | NA | CASSESRGGNQPQHF | TGTGCCAGCAGTGAATCCAGGGGTGGCAATCAGCCCCAGCATTTT
TRBJ1-5 | TRBV6-6 | NA | NA | CASRTRTDHQPQHF | TGTGCCAGCAGGACGCGGACAGACCATCAGCCCCAGCATTTT
TRBJ1-2 | TRBV19 | NA | NA | CASSQLDINYGYTF | TGTGCCAGTAGTCAACTGGACATTAACTATGGCTACACCTTC
TRBJ1-3 | TRBV20-1 | NA | NA | CSASRGGSGNTIYF | TGCAGTGCTAGTCGCGGGGGCTCTGGAAACACCATATATTTT
TRBJ1-2 | TRBV11-2 | NA | NA | CASSLGTGRGYGYTF | TGTGCCAGCAGCTTAGGGACGGGCCGGGGGTATGGCTACACCTTC
TRBJ1-5 | TRBV5-5 | NA | NA | CASSLAGEGGNQPQHF | TGTGCCAGCAGCTTGGCAGGGGAAGGGGGCAATCAGCCCCAGCATTTT
TRBJ2-3 | TRBV7-8 | NA | NA | CASSLETGAAGDTQYF | TGTGCCAGCAGCTTAGAGACTGGGGCCGCGGGGGATACGCAGTATTTT
TRBJ1-6 | TRBV11-2 | TRBD1 | NA | CASSLSGGDWSSYNSPLHF | TGTGCCAGCAGCTTATCAGGGGGCGATTGGAGCTCCTATAATTCACCCCTCCACTTT
TRBJ2-7 | TRBV5-1 | TRBD2 | NA | CASSPAGGEQYF | TGCGCCAGCAGCCCCGCGGGAGGCGAGCAGTACTTC
TRBJ2-1 | TRBV6-2/TRBV6-3 | TRBD2 | NA | CASSYPLTSGGGNEQFF | TGTGCCAGCAGTTACCCCTTGACTAGCGGGGGAGGCAATGAGCAGTTCTTC
TRBJ2-1 | TRBV7-6 | NA | NA | CASSFETSLNNEQFF | TGTGCCAGCAGCTTTGAGACTTCGCTAAACAATGAGCAGTTCTTC
TRBJ1-6 | TRBV21-1 | NA | NA | CASSRTGGRFSPLHF | TGTGCCAGCAGCCGGACAGGGGGCAGATTTTCACCCCTCCACTTT
TRBJ2-6 | TRBV18 | NA | once | CASSHGQTARANVLTF | TGTGCCAGCTCTCACGGACAGACTGCGCGAGCCAACGTCCTGACTTTC
TRBJ2-1 | TRBV7-9 | TRBD2 | NA | CASSSTRDRGRNEQFF | TGTGCCAGCAGCTCCACCCGGGACCGCGGGAGGAATGAGCAGTTCTTC
TRBJ1-6 | TRBV28 | NA | NA | CASTRGRSDSPLHF | TGTGCCAGCACCCGCGGTCGTAGCGATTCACCCCTCCACTTT
TRBJ2-5 | TRBV7-2 | NA | NA | CASSLNPGGQETQYF | TGTGCCAGCAGCTTAAATCCCGGGGGCCAAGAGACCCAGTACTTC
TRBJ2-2 | TRBV10-3 | NA | once | CAISDSSSNTGELFF | TGTGCCATCAGCGACAGCAGTTCGAACACCGGGGAGCTGTTTTTT
TRBJ1-4 | TRBV30 | NA | NA | CASSSGTGLEKLFF | TGTGCCTCCTCCAGTGGCACAGGCCTGGAAAAACTGTTTTTT
TRBJ2-7 | TRBV11-3 | NA | few | CASSLEGTGYEQYF | TGTGCCAGCAGCTTAGAAGGAACAGGGTACGAGCAGTACTTC
TRBJ2-7 | TRBV4-1 | TRBD1 | NA | CASSSRTGDEQYF | TGCGCCAGCAGCAGCCGCACAGGGGACGAGCAGTACTTC
TRBJ2-3 | TRBV19 | TRBD2 | NA | CASSMNPIAGEVKQYF | TGTGCCAGTAGTATGAACCCCATAGCGGGAGAGGTTAAGCAGTATTTT
TRBJ1-2 | TRBV7-2 | TRBD1 | NA | CASSLSGTGAGYTF | TGTGCCAGCAGCTTATCCGGGACAGGGGCCGGCTACACCTTC
TRBJ1-2 | TRBV5-1 | NA | NA | CASSSDSQYAGYTF | TGCGCCAGCAGCTCTGACAGCCAGTATGCTGGCTACACCTTC
TRBJ2-5 | TRBV5-1 | NA | NA | CASSKDSNQETQYF | TGCGCCAGCAGCAAGGACAGCAACCAAGAGACCCAGTACTTC
TRBJ2-1 | TRBV28 | TRBD2 | NA | CASSSLAGGYNEQFF | TGTGCCAGCAGTTCCCTAGCGGGGGGGTACAATGAGCAGTTCTTC
TRBJ2-1 | TRBV19 | TRBD1 | once | CASSTPPGTGARNEQFF | TGTGCCAGTAGTACTCCCCCTGGCACAGGGGCCCGCAATGAGCAGTTCTTC
TRBJ2-7 | TRBV12-3/TRBV12-4 | NA | NA | CASSLRSSYEQYF | TGTGCCAGCAGTTTGCGGAGCTCCTACGAGCAGTACTTC
TRBJ2-1 | TRBV5-4 | NA | NA | CASSERTARGEQFF | TGTGCCAGCAGCGAACGGACAGCCCGCGGTGAGCAGTTCTTC
TRBJ2-7 | TRBV19 | NA | NA | CASSLRPTYEQYF | TGTGCCAGTAGTTTGCGGCCAACCTACGAGCAGTACTTC
TRBJ1-1 | TRBV3-1/TRBV3-2 | TRBD1 | NA | CASSHPDRDTEAFF | TGTGCCAGCAGCCATCCCGACAGGGACACTGAAGCTTTCTTT
TRBJ2-3 | TRBV7-8 | NA | NA | CASSAYGGSVTDTQYF | TGTGCCAGCAGCGCGTACGGAGGGAGTGTCACAGATACGCAGTATTTT
TRBJ2-7 | TRBV2 | NA | NA | CASRLGSELSEQYF | TGTGCCAGCAGATTGGGTAGCGAGCTGTCGGAGCAGTACTTC
TRBJ2-5 | TRBV4-1 | TRBD2 | NA | CASSPGLAGQETQYF | TGCGCCAGCAGCCCTGGACTAGCGGGGCAAGAGACCCAGTACTTC
TRBJ1-3 | TRBV27 | NA | NA | CATGAGNTIYF | TGTGCCACAGGGGCTGGAAACACCATATATTTT
TRBJ1-2 | TRBV7-2 | NA | NA | CASIVQSGTTDGYTF | TGTGCCAGCATCGTACAGTCCGGGACAACAGACGGCTACACCTTC
TRBJ1-6 | TRBV7-2 | NA | NA | CASSLGRATYNSPLHF | TGTGCCAGCAGCTTAGGCAGGGCAACCTATAATTCACCCCTCCACTTT
TRBJ2-7 | TRBV6-5 | TRBD2 | NA | CASSTTSGAYEQYF | TGTGCCAGCAGTACGACTAGCGGGGCCTACGAGCAGTACTTC
TRBJ2-3 | TRBV6-5 | TRBD2 | NA | CATAGRAGGTDTQYF | TGTGCCACTGCCGGGAGAGCGGGAGGGACAGATACGCAGTATTTT
TRBJ2-5 | TRBV30 | TRBD2 | NA | CAWRRAGGTGETQYF | TGTGCCTGGAGGAGAGCGGGAGGGACGGGGGAGACCCAGTACTTC
TRBJ2-7 | TRBV5-1 | TRBD1 | once | CASSLGDRAKYEQYF | TGCGCCAGCAGCTTGGGGGACAGGGCCAAATACGAGCAGTACTTC
TRBJ2-5 | TRBV18 | NA | NA | CASSPSTGPEKTQYF | TGTGCCAGCTCACCATCAACGGGTCCAGAAAAGACCCAGTACTTC
TRBJ1-1 | TRBV5-1 | NA | NA | CASSLEAVQTWNTEAFF | TGCGCCAGCAGCTTGGAGGCGGTTCAGACTTGGAACACTGAAGCTTTCTTT
TRBJ1-2 | TRBV24-1 | NA | NA | CATSDTGEVHGYTF | TGTGCCACCAGTGACACGGGAGAGGTACATGGCTACACCTTC
TRBJ1-5 | TRBV11-3 | NA | NA | CASSPRDTYSNQPQHF | TGTGCCAGCAGCCCCCGGGACACCTATAGCAATCAGCCCCAGCATTTT
TRBJ2-1 | TRBV5-5 | TRBD1 | NA | CASSLMTGGDNEQFF | TGTGCCAGCAGCTTGATGACAGGGGGTGACAATGAGCAGTTCTTC
TRBJ2-1 | TRBV29-1 | NA | few | CSVLSVSEFF | TGCAGCGTTCTCAGTGTCAGCGAGTTCTTC
TRBJ2-7 | TRBV11-2 | TRBD1 | NA | CASSLVVGQGGPYEQYF | TGTGCCAGCAGCTTAGTAGTAGGACAGGGGGGGCCCTACGAGCAGTACTTC
TRBJ2-1 | TRBV4-2 | NA | NA | CASSQETYNEQFF | TGTGCCAGCAGCCAAGAGACTTACAATGAGCAGTTCTTC
TRBJ2-7 | TRBV12-3/TRBV12-4 | NA | NA | CASSLQGEQYF | TGTGCCAGCAGTTTACAGGGCGAGCAGTACTTC
TRBJ2-5 | TRBV18 | NA | NA | CASSPPVSARETQYF | TGTGCCAGCTCACCACCGGTGTCTGCGCGGGAGACCCAGTACTTC
TRBJ2-4 | TRBV10-3 | TRBD2 | NA | CAISESPVGEGAKNIQYF | TGTGCCATCAGTGAGTCCCCTGTGGGGGAGGGAGCCAAAAACATTCAGTACTTC
TRBJ1-5 | TRBV3-1/TRBV3-2 | NA | NA | CASSQDRGEGNQPQHF | TGTGCCAGCAGCCAAGATAGAGGGGAGGGCAATCAGCCCCAGCATTTT
TRBJ2-7 | TRBV5-1 | NA | NA | CASSLDREYEQYF | TGCGCCAGCAGCTTGGACAGGGAATACGAGCAGTACTTC